The clone carrying this T cell receptor (beta chain) was seen just once. The data stem from a study of blood T cell repertoires in COVID-19. Method: immunoSEQ multiplex PCR; TCRdb's copy keeps in-frame clones and lacks some. Among some 320,000 clones, more than 90% were seen once, and the ten largest hold approximately 4.1%. J was trimmed by 1 base and V by 2 bases; bases with no gene match: 7. CDR1 and CDR2 (germline): KGHDR, SFDVKD. The length of the CDR3 is 17 residues. Participant-given clinical history determined each cohort assignment. Participants classified as exposed had met a COVID-19 case within 2 weeks before study entry.

This clonotype was sampled from a woman aged 30 to 39 who had been exposed to COVID-19. The genes are TRBV24-1 and TRBJ1-2, with 9 positions matching TRBD1. Sequencing input: PBMCs or T cells enriched from blood (not recorded which). CDR3 sequence reads: CATSDSGQGDVNYGYTF. The CDR3 DNA follows: TGTGCCACCAGTGATTCGGGACAGGGAGACGTTAACTATGGCTACACCTTC.